This TCR beta chain was sequenced during a study of identical twins. Study-wide findings and caveats: Analyses of zero insertions could, in part, be confounded by invariant MAIT and iNKT cells.

TCRdb re-called the 5' RACE reads through MiXCR, storing one row per CDR3 protein. The table shows about 550,000 distinct CDR3 sequences, with about a fifth occurring only once. Details on this clonotype: The antigen is unknown.

Trimming removed 6 bases from V and 7 bases from J, with 22 bases in between. The CDR3 has 15 amino acids. The germline gives CDR1 SNHLY, CDR2 FYNNEI. The same sample was also studied in work on yellow fever vaccine responses in identical twins.

The TCR was taken from a woman aged 18 to 35 in good health. V gene TRBV2 combines with J gene TRBJ2-7; possibly TRBD1 for D (5 bases). Sequencing used CD4+ T cells sorted from blood. DNA of the CDR3: TGTGCCAGCAGCCCCCCGGCAGGGTCTATCCTGGAGCAGTACTTC. This gives the protein CASSPPAGSILEQYF.